Listed here are 22 T cell receptor beta chains from one sample, sequenced in a study of T cell responses to AZD1222 COVID-19 vaccine. This table comes from immunoSEQ multiplex PCR, and its TCRdb copy is limited to in-frame clones, with some not included. In the table there are roughly 100,000 clones, 70% to 90% of which are singletons. This specimen was peripheral blood, taken 28 days after the second AZD1222 dose. The receptors come from an adult who received the AZD1222 COVID-19 vaccine.

This clone appeared a single time. This chain joins TRBV5-1 and TRBJ1-2; no reliable D call. Germline V gives CDR1 SGHRS, CDR2 YFSETQ. CDR3 length equals 12 residues. Trimming removed 0 bases from V and 14 bases from J, with 14 bases in between. DNA of the CDR3: TGCGCCAGCAGCTTGGACGGCGGATTCCAGACCTTC. This sequence encodes CASSLDGGFQTF.

The V and J genes are TRBV30 and TRBJ1-1, with TRBD1 as a possible D gene (6 bases). This CDR3 is built from 13 residues. The V gene lost 3 bases and the J gene lost 4 bases, with 12 bases spanning the gap. Germline assignment: CDR1 GTSNPN and CDR2 SVGIG (reference sequence). The chain's CDR3 is CAWSYPGVTEAFF. The CDR3 coding sequence is TGTGCCTGGAGCTACCCAGGGGTCACTGAAGCTTTCTTT.

The chain links TRBV5-1 to TRBJ1-1, with TRBD1 matching over 8 bases. Per the germline V gene, CDR1 is SGHRS and CDR2 is YFSETQ. The CDR3 runs 15 residues. The V gene end was trimmed by 4 bases and the J gene end by 1 base; junction bases not matched to a gene: 6. CDR3 sequence (DNA): TGCGCCAGCAGCAGGACAGGGATAGGGAACACTGAAGCTTTCTTT. It codes for CASSRTGIGNTEAFF.

This chain links TRBV7-9 with TRBJ2-5; either TRBD1 or TRBD2 may supply D (5 bases each). Between the trimmed V and J ends, which lost 6 bases and 0 bases, there was a span of 14 bases. The germline V gene encodes CDR1 SEHNR and CDR2 FQNEAQ (reference sequence). The CDR3 covers 15 residues. The CDR3 here is CASSRGYRHQETQYF. In DNA, the CDR3 is TGTGCCAGCAGTAGAGGGTACAGGCACCAAGAGACCCAGTACTTC.

The chain has TRBV30 and TRBJ1-3; D uncertain. Germline assignment: CDR1 GTSNPN and CDR2 SVGIG (reference sequence). This CDR3 has 11 amino acids. The V gene lost 3 bases and the J gene lost 8 bases, with 8 bases spanning the gap. CDR3: CAWSARDTIYF. CDR3 nucleotides: TGTGCCTGGAGCGCCCGAGACACCATATATTTT.

The rearrangement joins TRBV5-5 to TRBJ2-7; 10 nucleotides match TRBD1. The germline CDR1 and CDR2 sequences are SGHKS and YYEKEE (reference sequence). J was trimmed by 1 base and V by 0 bases; bases with no gene match: 4. This CDR3 comprises 16 residues. This CDR3 is CASSLGSGQGSYEQYF. In DNA form, the CDR3 reads TGTGCCAGCAGCTTGGGGTCGGGACAGGGGTCCTACGAGCAGTACTTC.

The chain recombines TRBV29-1 with TRBJ1-1; D perhaps matches TRBD1 (5 bases). The CDR3 is 13 residues long. Germline CDR1 reads SQVTM; CDR2 reads ANQGSEA. Trimming stripped 0 bases from V and 4 bases from J, with 9 bases between. CDR3 protein: CSVEEGGGTEAFF. The CDR3 DNA reads TGCAGCGTTGAAGAGGGGGGAGGCACTGAAGCTTTCTTT.

The rearrangement links TRBV15 to TRBJ2-1, with D unclear. V gave up 3 bases and J gave up 9 bases, with 15 bases separating them. The CDR3 sequence is 14 residues long. The germline CDR1 and CDR2 sequences are LNHNV and YYDKDF (reference sequence). For the CDR3, the DNA is TGTGCCACCAGCAGTGGTCTAATGTCAGGTGAGCAGTTCTTC. Residues: CATSSGLMSGEQFF.

V gene TRBV27 combines with J gene TRBJ2-1; TRBD2 is a possible D gene (6 bases). V was cut by 4 bases and J by 4 bases, with 14 bases left in between. The CDR3 contains 15 residues. Germline V gives CDR1 MNHEY, CDR2 SMNVEV (reference sequence). CDR3: CASSSLRDSYNEQFF. CDR3 DNA: TGTGCCAGCAGTTCACTACGGGACTCTTACAATGAGCAGTTCTTC.

The chain carries TRBV10-3 and TRBJ1-4; D not certain. Germline CDR1 is ENHRY and CDR2 is SYGVKD. The CDR3 sequence is 14 residues long. Trimming stripped 2 bases from V and 0 bases from J, with 4 bases between. The CDR3 is CAISEEATNEKLFF. CDR3 sequence (DNA): TGTGCCATCAGTGAGGAAGCAACTAATGAAAAACTGTTTTTT.

The V and J genes are TRBV10-3 and TRBJ1-1; D remains unclear. The germline V and J ends were trimmed by 2 bases and 2 bases, with 9 bases remaining between them. CDR1 and CDR2 (germline): ENHRY, SYGVKD. CDR3 length equals 14 residues. This chain's CDR3 is CAISEPVDNTEAFF. The CDR3 DNA reads as TGTGCCATCAGTGAGCCGGTCGACAACACTGAAGCTTTCTTT.

The chain has TRBV2 and TRBJ1-4, with D hard to call. The length of the CDR3 is 12 residues. V lost 1 base to trimming and J lost 6 bases, with 3 bases between them. Germline-derived CDR1 and CDR2 are SNHLY and FYNNEI. CDR3 nucleotides: TGTGCCAGCAGTGAAGTAGATGAAAAACTGTTTTTT. Its translation is CASSEVDEKLFF.

This clone was counted at least ten times. The V gene is TRBV7-9, the J gene TRBJ2-3; D unclear. The CDR3 length is 14 residues. CDR1 and CDR2 from the germline V gene are SEHNR and FQNEAQ (reference sequence). Trimming took 1 base from V and 3 from J, leaving 8 bases between them. The CDR3 DNA reads as TGTGCCAGCAGCTTAGTAGGGCTTACAGATACGCAGTATTTT. It yields the protein CASSLVGLTDTQYF. The variable domain in full, with the rest retrieved from reference TRBV7-9 and TRBJ2-3, is DTGVSQNPRHKITKRGQNVTFRCDPISEHNRLYWYRQTLGQGPEFLTYFQNEAQLEKSRLLSDRFSAERPKGSFSTLEIQRTEQGDSAMYLCASSLVGLTDTQYFGPGTRLTVL.

The chain links TRBV6-4 to TRBJ1-3; D not resolved. Between the trimmed V and J ends, which lost 4 bases and 0 bases, there was a span of 13 bases. The CDR3 sequence is 16 residues long. CDR1 is MRHNA and CDR2 is SNTAGT in the germline V gene. The CDR3 DNA sequence: TGTGCCAGCAGTGGCCCCTTAAGGTCCTCTGGAAACACCATATATTTT. Protein product: CASSGPLRSSGNTIYF.

The genes are TRBV4-1 and TRBJ1-3; 8 bases are a match to TRBD1. This CDR3 region has 14 residues. Trimming took 4 bases from V and 3 from J; bases not matched to a gene: 2. Germline values: CDR1 MGHRA, CDR2 YSYEKL. In nucleotides, the CDR3 is TGCGCCAGCAGCCTGACAGGGGTTGGAAACACCATATATTTT. Its protein is CASSLTGVGNTIYF.

This chain connects TRBV6-5 to TRBJ1-2; D might be TRBD1 (5 bases). The V gene's germline CDR1 is MNHEY and CDR2 SVGAGI. This CDR3 is built from 10 residues. Trimming left V 6 bases short and J 7 bases short, with 6 bases between. DNA of the CDR3: TGTGCCAGCAGGGACATTGGCTACACCTTC. Amino acid sequence: CASRDIGYTF.

The V and J genes are TRBV2 and TRBJ1-6; 7 bases map to TRBD1. The CDR3 consists of 14 residues. Germline V gene sequence: CDR1 SNHLY, CDR2 FYNNEI. With 4 bases clipped from V and 5 bases from J, the junction kept 2 bases outside the gene matches. CDR3 in amino acids: CASSGDRNNSPLHF. The CDR3 nucleotides are TGTGCCAGCAGTGGGGACAGAAATAATTCACCCCTCCACTTT.

This sequence joins TRBV19 and TRBJ2-3, with D perhaps given as TRBD1 or TRBD2 (8 bases each). From germline, CDR1 is LNHDA and CDR2 SQIVND (reference sequence). This CDR3 contains 19 residues. Trimming stripped 6 bases from V and 8 bases from J, with 33 bases between. The CDR3 DNA follows: TGTGCCAGTAGCCGACAGGGGAGTGGTAGCGGGACCGCACTCGGTACGCAGTATTTT. Encoded protein: CASSRQGSGSGTALGTQYF.

This rearrangement joins TRBV27 to TRBJ1-2; D might be TRBD1 (5 bases). The CDR3 covers 15 residues. The germline CDR1 and CDR2 sequences are MNHEY and SMNVEV (reference sequence). V was shortened by 3 bases and J by 2 bases, with 13 bases between the two germline ends. DNA for the CDR3: TGTGCCAGCAGTTTCGGAGGGGCGAGGAACTATGGCTACACCTTC. Protein sequence: CASSFGGARNYGYTF.

The rearrangement joins TRBV12-1 to TRBJ1-5. TRBV12-1 is assigned pseudogene status. The CDR3 is 15 residues long. CDR3 nucleotide sequence: TGTGCCAACCAACCCGTAAGGGTTAGCAATCAGCCCCAGCATTTT. This encodes CANQPVRVSNQPQHF.

CDR3 region: CASSPRQITPYEQYF. The DNA for the CDR3 is TGTGCCAGCTCACCACGTCAGATTACACCCTACGAGCAGTACTTC. The rearrangement uses TRBV18 and TRBJ2-7; D is ambiguous. Trimming shortened V by 1 base and J by 2 bases, and 12 bases separated the two germline ends. The CDR3 has 15 residues. Germline loops: CDR1 KGHSH, CDR2 LQKENI.

The chain links TRBV5-4 to TRBJ1-2; D gene uncertain. V was cut by 0 bases and J by 4 bases, with 4 bases left in between. CDR3 length equals 12 residues. CDR1 SGHNT and CDR2 YYREEE come from the germline V gene (reference sequence). The chain's CDR3 is CASSLEVYGYTF. In nucleotides, the CDR3 is TGTGCCAGCAGCTTGGAGGTCTATGGCTACACCTTC.